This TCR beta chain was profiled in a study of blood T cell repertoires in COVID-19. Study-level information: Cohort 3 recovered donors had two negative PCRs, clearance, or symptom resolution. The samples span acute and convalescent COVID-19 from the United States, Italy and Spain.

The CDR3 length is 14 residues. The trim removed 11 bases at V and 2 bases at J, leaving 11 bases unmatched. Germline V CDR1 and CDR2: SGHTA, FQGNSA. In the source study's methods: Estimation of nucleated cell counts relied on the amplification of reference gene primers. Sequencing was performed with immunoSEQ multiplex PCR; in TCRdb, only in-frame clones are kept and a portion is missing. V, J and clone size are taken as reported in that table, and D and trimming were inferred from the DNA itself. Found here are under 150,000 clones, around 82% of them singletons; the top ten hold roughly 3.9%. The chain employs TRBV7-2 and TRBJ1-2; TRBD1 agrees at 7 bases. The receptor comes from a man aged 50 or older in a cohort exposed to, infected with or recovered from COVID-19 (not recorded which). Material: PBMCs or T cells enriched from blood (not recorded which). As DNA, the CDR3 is TGTGCCTCTCAGGGGGGTTGGGGCAACTATGGCTACACCTTC. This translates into CASQGGWGNYGYTF. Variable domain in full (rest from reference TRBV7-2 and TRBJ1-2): GAGVSQSPSNKVTEKGKDVELRCDPISGHTALYWYRQSLGQGLEFLIYFQGNSAPDKSGLPSDRFSAERTGGSVSTLTIQRTQQEDSAVYLCASQGGWGNYGYTFGSGTRLTVV.